This is a list of T cell receptor beta chains from one sample in a study of graft-versus-host responses after intestinal transplantation. The method was immunoSEQ multiplex PCR; TCRdb's version includes in-frame clones alone and lacks a portion of them. Of tens of thousands of clones in the sample, roughly 92% were seen once. The source was bone marrow, collected nearly 750 days after intestinal transplantation. The receptors shown here come from a human patient who received an intestinal transplant, so some T cells may come from the graft donor. The CDR3 runs from the conserved cysteine through the conserved F or W. D genes are given only for firm matches. Clone size is not always given. Where it is, it says once, few, many or a class for expanded clones.

clone size,J gene,V gene,D gene,CDR3 protein,CDR3 DNA
.,TRBJ2-2,TRBV11-2,TRBD2,CASSLASGGPPAGELFF,TGTGCCAGCAGCTTAGCTAGCGGGGGGCCTCCGGCCGGGGAGCTGTTTTTT
.,TRBJ2-1,TRBV5-1,TRBD2,CASSLAPGRAGGSNEQFF,TGCGCCAGCAGCTTGGCCCCGGGAAGAGCGGGAGGATCCAATGAGCAGTTCTTC
.,TRBJ2-1,TRBV9,.,CASSVEKEQFF,TGTGCCAGCAGCGTAGAAAAGGAGCAGTTCTTC
.,TRBJ2-3,TRBV6-6,.,CASSYLGAPTDTQYF,TGTGCCAGCAGTTACCTGGGGGCCCCCACAGATACGCAGTATTTT
once,TRBJ1-1,TRBV2,.,CASQDGTEAFF,TGTGCCAGCCAAGACGGCACTGAAGCTTTCTTT
.,TRBJ2-2,TRBV7-3,.,CASGLTNTGELFF,TGTGCCAGCGGACTAACGAACACCGGGGAGCTGTTTTTT
.,TRBJ2-7,TRBV7-9,.,CASSLGGRPHEQYF,TGTGCCAGCAGCTTAGGTGGCAGGCCCCACGAGCAGTACTTC
.,TRBJ1-4,TRBV7-9,.,CASSLEIWGADEKLFF,TGTGCCAGCAGCTTAGAAATCTGGGGTGCCGATGAAAAACTGTTTTTT
few,TRBJ1-2,TRBV2,.,CASDRDSYRATF,TGTGCCAGCGATCGGGATAGCTATCGGGCGACCTTC
.,TRBJ2-7,TRBV6-1,.,CASSYVGKQYF,TGTGCCAGCAGTTACGTCGGAAAGCAGTACTTC
.,TRBJ2-7,TRBV6-1,TRBD1,CASSVGQETYEQYF,TGTGCCAGCAGTGTCGGACAGGAAACCTACGAGCAGTACTTC
.,TRBJ2-7,TRBV5-6,.,CASSLAPGYQYF,TGTGCCAGCAGCTTGGCCCCGGGCTACCAGTACTTC
.,TRBJ1-2,TRBV6-6,TRBD1,CASSYDRARYGYTF,TGTGCCAGCAGTTACGACAGGGCGCGTTATGGCTACACCTTC
.,TRBJ2-3,TRBV27,TRBD2,CASSLFPASGTLTDTQYF,TGTGCCAGCAGTTTATTTCCGGCTAGCGGGACCCTCACAGATACGCAGTATTTT
.,TRBJ2-5,TRBV6-6,TRBD2,CASSLRDPGGTQYF,TGTGCCAGCAGCCTCCGGGACCCGGGGGGGACCCAGTACTTC
few,TRBJ1-1,TRBV5-1,.,CASSLVSGEFTEAFF,TGCGCCAGCAGCTTGGTCTCTGGGGAGTTCACTGAAGCTTTCTTT
few,TRBJ1-4,TRBV7-2,.,CASSLTGTGGEKLFF,TGTGCCAGCAGCTTAACCGGGACGGGAGGTGAAAAACTGTTTTTT
.,TRBJ2-3,TRBV4-1,TRBD2,CASRDSSGGTRADTQYF,TGCGCCAGCAGGGACTCAAGCGGGGGGACCCGCGCAGATACGCAGTATTTT
once,TRBJ2-3,TRBV29-1,.,CSVGKGFTDTQYF,TGCAGCGTCGGTAAGGGGTTCACAGATACGCAGTATTTT
.,TRBJ1-6,TRBV18,.,CASSPSWGYNSPLHF,TGTGCCAGCTCACCCAGTTGGGGGTACAATTCACCCCTCCACTTT
few,TRBJ2-7,TRBV6-1,TRBD1,CASSEHSGQGNYEQYF,TGTGCCAGCAGTGAGCATTCTGGACAGGGGAACTACGAGCAGTACTTC
.,TRBJ2-2,TRBV7-6,TRBD1,CASSQTGDTGELFF,TGTGCCAGCAGCCAGACAGGGGATACCGGGGAGCTGTTTTTT
.,TRBJ1-1,TRBV5-1,TRBD1,CASTGTGGVSTEAFF,TGCGCCAGCACTGGGACAGGGGGGGTGAGCACTGAAGCTTTCTTT
few,TRBJ1-2,TRBV4-1,TRBD1,CASRGGPGQGLHTF,TGCGCCAGCAGAGGAGGCCCGGGACAGGGTCTACATACCTTC
.,TRBJ2-7,TRBV27,.,CASRGLSGDKPSYEQYF,TGTGCCAGCCGGGGGCTTTCGGGGGACAAGCCCTCCTACGAGCAGTACTTC
.,TRBJ2-7,TRBV5-4,.,CASSLGGPSYEQYF,TGTGCCAGCAGCTTGGGAGGGCCTTCCTACGAGCAGTACTTC
.,TRBJ2-5,TRBV5-6,.,CASSLAGRGETQYF,TGTGCCAGCAGCTTGGCCGGCCGCGGGGAGACCCAGTACTTC
.,TRBJ2-1,TRBV7-3,TRBD2,CASSFLSGGKNEQFF,TGTGCCAGCAGCTTCCTGAGCGGGGGTAAGAATGAGCAGTTCTTC
.,TRBJ2-7,TRBV27,TRBD1,CASSTRQGTYEQYF,TGTGCCAGCAGTACTCGACAGGGTACCTACGAGCAGTACTTC
.,TRBJ2-1,TRBV13,TRBD2,CASSSSSGRNEQFF,TGTGCCAGCAGCTCATCTAGCGGGAGGAATGAGCAGTTCTTC
.,TRBJ2-7,TRBV15,.,CATSRDRWGKNYEQYF,TGTGCCACCAGCAGAGACCGATGGGGAAAGAATTACGAGCAGTACTTC
.,TRBJ2-1,TRBV12-5,.,CASGFGYNEQFF,TGTGCTAGTGGTTTTGGGTACAATGAGCAGTTCTTC
.,TRBJ2-5,TRBV19,.,CASSRAVQETQYF,TGTGCCAGTAGTAGAGCGGTACAAGAGACCCAGTACTTC
.,TRBJ1-5,TRBV30,.,CAWSQQGPQPQHF,TGTGCCTGGAGTCAGCAGGGTCCTCAGCCCCAGCATTTT
.,TRBJ1-2,TRBV19,.,CASSIESPGLGYGYTF,TGTGCCAGTAGTATCGAGTCGCCGGGGCTGGGCTATGGCTACACCTTC
.,TRBJ2-7,TRBV6-6,.,CASSYSMGEQYF,TGTGCCAGCAGTTACTCGATGGGCGAGCAGTACTTC